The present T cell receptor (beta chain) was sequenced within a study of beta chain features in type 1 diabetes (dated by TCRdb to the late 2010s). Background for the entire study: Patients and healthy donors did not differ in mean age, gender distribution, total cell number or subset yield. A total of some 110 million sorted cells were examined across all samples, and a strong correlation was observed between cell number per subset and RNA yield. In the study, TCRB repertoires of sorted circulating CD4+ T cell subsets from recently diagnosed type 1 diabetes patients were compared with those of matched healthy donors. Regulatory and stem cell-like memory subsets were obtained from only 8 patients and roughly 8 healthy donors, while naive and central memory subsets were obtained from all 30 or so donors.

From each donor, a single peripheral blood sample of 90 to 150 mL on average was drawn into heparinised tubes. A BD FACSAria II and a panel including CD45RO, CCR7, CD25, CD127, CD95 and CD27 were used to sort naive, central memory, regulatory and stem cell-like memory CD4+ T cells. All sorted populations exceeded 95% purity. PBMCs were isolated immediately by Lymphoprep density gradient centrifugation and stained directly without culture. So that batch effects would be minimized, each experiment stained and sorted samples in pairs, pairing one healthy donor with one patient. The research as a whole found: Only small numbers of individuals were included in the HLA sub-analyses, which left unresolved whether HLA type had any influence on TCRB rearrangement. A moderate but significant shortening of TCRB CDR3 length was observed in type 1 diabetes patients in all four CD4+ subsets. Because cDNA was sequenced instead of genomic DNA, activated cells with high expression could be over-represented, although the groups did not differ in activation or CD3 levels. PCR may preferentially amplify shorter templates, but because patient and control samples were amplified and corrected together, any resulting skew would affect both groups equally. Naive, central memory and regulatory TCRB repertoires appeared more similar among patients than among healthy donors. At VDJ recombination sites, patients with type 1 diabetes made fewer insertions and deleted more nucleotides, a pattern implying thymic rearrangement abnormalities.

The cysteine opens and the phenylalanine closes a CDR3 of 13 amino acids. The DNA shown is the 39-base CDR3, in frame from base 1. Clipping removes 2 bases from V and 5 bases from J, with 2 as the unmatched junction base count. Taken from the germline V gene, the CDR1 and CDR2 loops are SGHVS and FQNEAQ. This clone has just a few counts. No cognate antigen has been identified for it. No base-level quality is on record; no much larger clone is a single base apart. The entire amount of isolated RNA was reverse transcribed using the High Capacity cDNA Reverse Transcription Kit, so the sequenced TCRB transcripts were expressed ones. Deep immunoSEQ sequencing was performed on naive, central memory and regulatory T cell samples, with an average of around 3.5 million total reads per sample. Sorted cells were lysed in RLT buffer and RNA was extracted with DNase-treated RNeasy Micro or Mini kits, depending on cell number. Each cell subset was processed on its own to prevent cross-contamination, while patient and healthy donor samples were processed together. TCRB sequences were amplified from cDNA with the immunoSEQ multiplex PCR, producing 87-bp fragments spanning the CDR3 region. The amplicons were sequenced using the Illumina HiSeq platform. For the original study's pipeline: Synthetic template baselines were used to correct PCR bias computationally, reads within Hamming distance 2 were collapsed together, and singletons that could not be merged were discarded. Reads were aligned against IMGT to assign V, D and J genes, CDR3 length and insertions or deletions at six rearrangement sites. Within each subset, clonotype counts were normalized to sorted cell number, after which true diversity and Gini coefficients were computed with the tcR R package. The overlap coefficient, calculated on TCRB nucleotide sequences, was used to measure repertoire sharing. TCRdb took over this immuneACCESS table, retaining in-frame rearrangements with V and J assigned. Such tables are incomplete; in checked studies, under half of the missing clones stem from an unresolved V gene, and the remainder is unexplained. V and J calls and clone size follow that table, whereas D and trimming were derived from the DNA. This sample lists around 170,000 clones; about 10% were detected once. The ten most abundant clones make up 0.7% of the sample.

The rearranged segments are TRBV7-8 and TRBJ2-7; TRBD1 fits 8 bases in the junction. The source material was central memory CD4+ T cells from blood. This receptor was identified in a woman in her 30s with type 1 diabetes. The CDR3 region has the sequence CASSLQGAHEQYF. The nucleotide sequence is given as TGTGCCAGCAGCTTACAGGGGGCCCACGAGCAGTACTTC.